These T cell receptor beta chains were read from a single sample in a study of cytomegalovirus exposure and HLA in healthy donors. TCRdb's table, derived via immunoSEQ multiplex PCR, lists solely in-frame clones and lacks some. The sample holds roughly 140,000 clones, 79% seen once. The sample consisted of PBMCs. Receptors were obtained from a human donor in good health. The CDR3 runs from the conserved cysteine through the conserved F or W. A D gene is named only where the DNA matches it firmly. Size is omitted from some rows. Given values are once, few, many or a class for expanded clones.

D,J,size,V,CDR3,DNA
-,TRBJ2-7,-,TRBV7-2,CASSLGERDRTYEQYF,TGTGCCAGCAGCTTAGGGGAGCGGGACAGGACCTACGAGCAGTACTTC
TRBD1,TRBJ1-1,-,TRBV19,CASRGQGRNTEAFF,TGTGCCAGTAGAGGACAGGGAAGGAACACTGAAGCTTTCTTT
TRBD2,TRBJ2-3,-,TRBV7-8,CASSSSGRRDTQYF,TGTGCCAGCAGCTCTAGCGGTAGAAGAGATACGCAGTATTTT
-,TRBJ2-5,-,TRBV6-5,CASSYSGVGQETQYF,TGTGCCAGCAGTTACTCAGGGGTGGGCCAAGAGACCCAGTACTTC
TRBD1,TRBJ2-7,-,TRBV19,CASSIGGQGSYEQYF,TGTGCCAGTAGTATAGGGGGACAGGGGTCCTACGAGCAGTACTTC
-,TRBJ2-5,-,TRBV19,CASSIRTAETQYF,TGTGCCAGTAGTATTAGGACAGCGGAGACCCAGTACTTC
TRBD2,TRBJ2-1,-,TRBV5-4,CASSPGLAGGRYNEQFF,TGTGCCAGCAGTCCTGGACTAGCGGGGGGGAGGTACAATGAGCAGTTCTTC
TRBD1,TRBJ1-5,-,TRBV27,CASSLHTGAPQPQHF,TGTGCCAGCAGTCTACATACAGGGGCGCCCCAGCCCCAGCATTTT
TRBD1,TRBJ2-7,-,TRBV5-6,CASSPWTGYEQYF,TGTGCCAGCAGCCCGTGGACAGGCTACGAGCAGTACTTC
-,TRBJ1-2,-,TRBV25-1,CASSESRRGGYTF,TGTGCCAGCAGTGAATCCAGAAGGGGCGGCTACACCTTC
-,TRBJ1-2,-,TRBV5-4,CASSLDVGGTNYGYTF,TGTGCCAGCAGCTTGGATGTCGGGGGGACTAACTATGGCTACACCTTC
-,TRBJ1-2,-,TRBV5-4,CASSLGSLYYGYTF,TGTGCCAGCAGCTTGGGTAGCCTATACTATGGCTACACCTTC
-,TRBJ2-6,-,TRBV4-2,CASSQDRDGANVLTF,TGTGCCAGCAGCCAAGACAGGGATGGGGCCAACGTCCTGACTTTC
-,TRBJ1-2,-,TRBV5-4,CASSPGGGDGYTF,TGTGCCAGCAGCCCCGGAGGGGGGGACGGCTACACCTTC
-,TRBJ2-7,few,TRBV29-1,CSVTGIDRFSYEQYF,TGCAGCGTCACAGGGATCGATCGATTCTCCTACGAGCAGTACTTC
-,TRBJ2-7,-,TRBV4-1,CASSQDRSVSYEQYF,TGCGCCAGCAGCCAAGATCGGAGCGTCTCCTACGAGCAGTACTTC
TRBD2,TRBJ2-1,-,TRBV15,CATSRELAGVGDEQFF,TGTGCCACCAGCAGAGAGTTAGCGGGAGTAGGGGATGAGCAGTTCTTC
-,TRBJ2-1,-,TRBV5-1,CASSLGTDGEQFF,TGCGCCAGCAGCTTGGGTACAGACGGTGAGCAGTTCTTC